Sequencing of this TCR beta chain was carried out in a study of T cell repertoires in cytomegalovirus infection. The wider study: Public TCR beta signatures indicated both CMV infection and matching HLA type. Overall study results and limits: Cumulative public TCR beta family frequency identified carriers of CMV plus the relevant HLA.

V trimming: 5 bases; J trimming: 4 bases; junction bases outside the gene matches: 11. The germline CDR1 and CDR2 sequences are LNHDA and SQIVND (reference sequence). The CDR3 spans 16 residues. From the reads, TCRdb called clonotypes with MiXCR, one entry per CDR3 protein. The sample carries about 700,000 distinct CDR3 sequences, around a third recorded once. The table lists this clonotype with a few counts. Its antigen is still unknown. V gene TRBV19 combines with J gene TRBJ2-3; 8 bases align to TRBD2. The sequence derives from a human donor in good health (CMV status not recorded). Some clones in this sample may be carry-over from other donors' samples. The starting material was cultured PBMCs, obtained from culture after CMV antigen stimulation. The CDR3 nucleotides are TGTGCCAGTAGTCATTCCGGGACTAGTGAGTCAGATACGCAGTATTTT. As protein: CASSHSGTSESDTQYF.